This entry describes one T cell receptor (beta chain). The antigen remains unidentified. The CDR3 contains 12 residues. V lost 2 bases and J 6 bases, leaving 8 bases between the germline ends. Germline loops: CDR1 SEHNR, CDR2 FQNEAQ (reference sequence). This specimen comes from a study of beta chain features in type 1 diabetes. General study results and limits: The similarity of naive, central memory and Treg TCRB repertoires appeared greater among patients than among healthy donors. Among patients with Type 1 diabetes, TCRB CDR3s were moderately but significantly shorter in every one of the four CD4+ subsets. Insertion counts at VDJ junctions were lower in type 1 diabetes patients, who also showed more deletions there.

What was sequenced were expressed TCRB transcripts, since all of the isolated RNA had been reverse transcribed. Profiled with immunoSEQ multiplex PCR; TCRdb holds only in-frame clones, not every one. The repertoire includes about 160,000 clones, around 9.7% of them detected once, and 0.7% sits in the top ten. Sequencing input: central memory CD4+ T cells from blood. The chain uses TRBV7-9 and TRBJ2-7; D is undetermined. The sequence was collected from a woman between 25 and 40 years old with type 1 diabetes. The CDR3 DNA is TGTGCCAGCAGCTTATCCGCGGCCGAGCAGTACTTC. It codes for CASSLSAAEQYF.